This T cell receptor beta chain was profiled in a study of identical twins. TCRdb reanalysed the 5' RACE reads using MiXCR and keeps one entry per CDR3 protein. The profile shows 200,000 to 300,000 distinct CDR3 sequences, roughly 12% of them singletons. Germline CDR1 is LNHNV and CDR2 is YYDKDF (reference sequence). The V gene lost 6 bases and the J gene lost 2 bases, with 17 bases spanning the gap. The CDR3 spans 15 residues. Only a few counts were recorded for this clonotype. A further study also used this sample, focusing on yellow fever vaccine responses in identical twins.

The chain carries TRBV15 and TRBJ2-7, with D possibly matching TRBD2 (6 bases). The TCR originated in a young woman in good health. Sequencing was done on a sample of memory (CD45RO+) T cells sorted from blood. Here the CDR3 DNA reads TGTGCCACCAGGGAACTTAGCGGCGGGACCTACGAGCAGTACTTC. Translation: CATRELSGGTYEQYF.